This T cell receptor beta chain comes out of a study of cytomegalovirus exposure and HLA in healthy donors. On the study more broadly: An early release of data contained tens of millions of unique TCRs, which came from HLA-typed donors. The study, taken as a whole, reports: For most TCR beta V segments, an earlier analysis put the productive rate at about 87% or about 30% of the time.

As for this clone: Its cognate antigen is unknown.

In nominal health when sampled, donors likely had unrecorded immune exposures nonetheless. Germline values: CDR1 KGHSH, CDR2 LQKENI. This CDR3 region has 14 residues. Trimming at V came to 3 bases and at J to 3 bases, leaving 3 bases not matched to a gene. PCR involved 60 Vbeta and 13 Jbeta primers. The method was immunoSEQ multiplex PCR; TCRdb's version includes in-frame clones alone and lacks a portion of them. The repertoire consists of about 98,000 clones, with over 70% occurring once and the leading ten covering 11%. This chain links TRBV18 with TRBJ2-3; 7 bases map to TRBD1. This TCR derives from a man aged 18 to 30 in good health and CMV-seropositive. Source material: PBMCs. As DNA, the CDR3 is TGTGCCAGCTCACCGACAGGGTCTACAGATACGCAGTATTTT. Protein sequence: CASSPTGSTDTQYF. The full variable domain, its missing parts supplied by reference TRBV18 and TRBJ2-3, is NAGVMQNPRHLVRRRGQEARLRCSPMKGHSHVYWYRQLPEEGLKFMVYLQKENIIDESGMPKERFSAEFPKEGPSILRIQQVVRGDSAAYFCASSPTGSTDTQYFGPGTRLTVL.